A single sample is the source of the 27 T cell receptor beta chains below, sequenced in a study of cytomegalovirus exposure and HLA in healthy donors. The PCR made use of 60 Vbeta and 13 Jbeta primers. Method: immunoSEQ multiplex PCR; TCRdb's copy keeps in-frame clones and lacks some. The sample carries approximately 190,000 clones, approximately 84% recorded once. What was sequenced was PBMCs. These receptors all stem from a man aged 50 to 59 in good health and CMV-seronegative.

This clone was recorded only once. The rearrangement uses TRBV19 and TRBJ2-2, with TRBD1 as a possible D gene (5 bases). Per germline, CDR1 LNHDA and CDR2 SQIVND (reference sequence). Trimming shortened V by 1 base and J by 2 bases, and 5 bases separated the two germline ends. There are 14 residues in the CDR3. For the CDR3, the DNA is TGTGCCAGTAGTATAGGGGGCAACACCGGGGAGCTGTTTTTT. Its protein is CASSIGGNTGELFF.

This clone appeared once. The rearrangement joins TRBV6-5 to TRBJ2-7; the match to TRBD1 covers 7 bases. V dropped 6 bases and J dropped 2; count of bases not matched to a gene: 4. This CDR3 contains 13 residues. The germline gives CDR1 MNHEY, CDR2 SVGAGI. The CDR3 reads CASRWGQTYEQYF. Written as DNA, the CDR3 is TGTGCCAGCAGATGGGGACAGACCTACGAGCAGTACTTC.

The chain employs TRBV2 and TRBJ2-5; TRBD1 aligns across 7 bases. Per germline, CDR1 SNHLY and CDR2 FYNNEI. V trimming: 6 bases; J trimming: 4 bases; junction bases outside the gene matches: 8. CDR3 length: 14 amino acids. The DNA for the CDR3 is TGTGCCAGCAGCGCTTGGACAGGAAGAGAGACCCAGTACTTC. This codes for CASSAWTGRETQYF.

In DNA form, the CDR3 reads TGTGCCAGCAGTTACTCGCTCCCTAGCGGGGTCGAGCAGTACTTC. Translated, it gives CASSYSLPSGVEQYF. V gene TRBV6-5 combines with J gene TRBJ2-7; 9 nucleotides agree with TRBD2. The CDR3 spans 15 residues. Looked up from germline, CDR1 is MNHEY and CDR2 is SVGAGI. V trimming: 0 bases; J trimming: 6 bases; junction bases outside the gene matches: 6.

This chain links TRBV9 with TRBJ2-7, with 13 bases identical to TRBD2. Germline CDR1 and CDR2: SGDLS and YYNGEE. This CDR3 region has 16 residues. V was clipped by 0 bases and J by 3 bases; unmatched bases: 3. The CDR3 spells CASSVGGLAGDYEQYF. The CDR3 region has the DNA TGTGCCAGCAGCGTAGGCGGACTAGCGGGGGACTACGAGCAGTACTTC.

The chain couples TRBV7-2 to TRBJ2-4, with D perhaps matching TRBD2 (5 bases). CDR1 SGHTA and CDR2 FQGNSA come from the germline V gene. The CDR3 runs to 15 residues. V was pared by 4 bases and J by 9 bases, with 19 bases between. Here the CDR3 reads CASSYGASPAGIQYF. CDR3 bases: TGTGCCAGCAGCTACGGAGCCTCCCCGGCGGGCATTCAGTACTTC. The full variable domain, completed using reference TRBV7-2 and TRBJ2-4, is GAGVSQSPSNKVTEKGKDVELRCDPISGHTALYWYRQSLGQGLEFLIYFQGNSAPDKSGLPSDRFSAERTGGSVSTLTIQRTQQEDSAVYLCASSYGASPAGIQYFGAGTRLSVL.

The chain couples TRBV4-1 to TRBJ2-5; D is undetermined. Germline V gene data show CDR1 as MGHRA and CDR2 as YSYEKL. V was shortened by 2 bases and J by 4 bases, with 14 bases between the two germline ends. The CDR3 sequence is 15 residues long. The CDR3: CASSQPGLGAETQYF. Written as DNA, the CDR3 is TGCGCCAGCAGCCAACCCGGCCTCGGAGCAGAGACCCAGTACTTC.

V is TRBV27 and J is TRBJ1-2; D perhaps matches TRBD1 (6 bases). From germline, CDR1 is MNHEY and CDR2 SMNVEV (reference sequence). The V end was cut by 4 bases, the J end by 1 base, with 13 bases between. The CDR3 sequence is 15 residues long. In DNA, the CDR3 is TGTGCCAGCAGTTCTCGACAGGAAGTTAACTATGGCTACACCTTC. Translated: CASSSRQEVNYGYTF.

This chain joins TRBV6-1 and TRBJ2-3; D gene uncertain. Germline V gene lookup returns CDR1 MNHNS and CDR2 SASEGT. The CDR3 length is 13 residues. V dropped 10 bases and J dropped 5 bases, with 16 bases sitting between them. The CDR3: CATRRDKVDTQYF. CDR3 bases: TGTGCCACCAGACGCGATAAAGTAGATACGCAGTATTTT.

This sequence joins TRBV7-2 and TRBJ2-1; D gene ambiguous. This CDR3 is 12 amino acids long. From germline, CDR1 is SGHTA and CDR2 FQGNSA. V lost 5 bases, J lost 10 bases, and 12 bases lay in between. The CDR3 loop reads CASSLRIEEQFF. As DNA, the CDR3 is TGTGCCAGCAGCCTAAGAATTGAGGAGCAGTTCTTC.

This chain uses TRBV11-2 with TRBJ2-1, with D perhaps TRBD2 (6 bases). The CDR3 contains 19 residues. V shed 2 bases and J shed 8 bases, with 28 bases lying between them. Germline CDR1 and CDR2: SGHAT and FQNNGV. CDR3 amino acids: CASSLYGGTLITLRDEQFF. For the CDR3, the DNA is TGTGCCAGCAGCTTATATGGGGGGACCCTCATCACCCTACGCGATGAGCAGTTCTTC.

The V and J genes are TRBV29-1 and TRBJ2-1; 8 bases align to TRBD1. V dropped 4 bases and J dropped 3; count of bases not matched to a gene: 5. The CDR3 spans 14 residues. Per the germline V gene, CDR1 is SQVTM and CDR2 is ANQGSEA. The CDR3 reads CSVGGTGVYNEQFF. The CDR3 nucleotides read TGCAGCGTTGGGGGGACAGGAGTCTACAATGAGCAGTTCTTC.

The chain has TRBV6-5 and TRBJ2-5, with D maybe TRBD1 (6 bases). The V and J ends lost 6 bases and 5 bases respectively, with 10 bases between them. The length of the CDR3 is 12 residues. Germline V lookup: CDR1 MNHEY, CDR2 SVGAGI. Here the CDR3 reads CASRTGSETQYF. The CDR3 DNA reads TGTGCCAGCAGAACAGGGAGTGAGACCCAGTACTTC.

This clone was counted once. This rearrangement joins TRBV7-2 to TRBJ2-7; D is unclear. The V and J ends lost 5 bases and 7 bases respectively, with 18 bases between them. The CDR3 extends over 14 amino acids. The germline V gene encodes CDR1 SGHTA and CDR2 FQGNSA. CDR3 protein: CASSPTTMSGEQYF. The CDR3, as DNA: TGTGCCAGCAGCCCTACTACGATGTCGGGTGAGCAGTACTTC.

The gene calls are TRBV6-5 and TRBJ2-5, with TRBD1 identical over 7 bases. The CDR3 runs 13 residues. V shed 6 bases, J shed 4 bases, and the junction held 5 bases outside the gene matches. Germline V CDR1 and CDR2: MNHEY, SVGAGI. CDR3 bases: TGTGCCAGCAGCCGGGACAGACTAGAGACCCAGTACTTC. It encodes CASSRDRLETQYF.

V is TRBV2 and J is TRBJ2-1; TRBD2 aligns across 10 bases. From germline, CDR1 is SNHLY and CDR2 FYNNEI. With 2 bases clipped from V and 6 bases from J, the junction kept 4 bases outside the gene matches. CDR3 length: 15 amino acids. The CDR3 is CASSELSGGANEQFF. The CDR3, as DNA: TGTGCCAGCAGTGAACTGAGCGGGGGGGCCAATGAGCAGTTCTTC.

On this clone itself: Within the sample, other DNA sequences also encode this same CDR3. J is TRBJ2-3 and V is TRBV9, with TRBD1 matching over 8 bases. Germline values: CDR1 SGDLS, CDR2 YYNGEE. The CDR3 sequence is 15 residues long. V shed 1 base, J shed 2 bases, and the junction held 3 bases outside the gene matches. CDR3 sequence: CASSVTDRDTDTQYF. CDR3 DNA: TGTGCCAGCAGCGTAACGGACAGGGACACAGATACGCAGTATTTT.

The chain carries TRBV5-1 and TRBJ2-4, with TRBD1 matching over 7 bases. The germline CDR1 and CDR2 sequences are SGHRS and YFSETQ. V lost 6 bases and J lost 7; bases outside the gene matches: 7. This CDR3 is 13 amino acids long. The DNA for the CDR3 is TGCGCCAGCAAGGAAGGGGGCGCGAACATTCAGTACTTC. This sequence encodes CASKEGGANIQYF.

This chain connects TRBV18 to TRBJ2-2; 7 nucleotides align to TRBD1. This CDR3 is built from 16 residues. Germline V gene lookup returns CDR1 KGHSH and CDR2 LQKENI. Unmatched junction bases numbered 5, after V lost 0 bases and J lost 4 bases. The CDR3 is CASSPPGHRGTGELFF. The CDR3 DNA is TGTGCCAGCTCACCACCGGGACACAGGGGCACCGGGGAGCTGTTTTTT.

J is TRBJ1-1 and V is TRBV5-6; D unclear. The CDR3 is 14 amino acids. V was shortened by 0 bases and J by 1 base, with 7 bases between the two germline ends. The germline V gene has CDR1 SGHDT and CDR2 YYEEEE. The chain's CDR3 is CASSLDNRNTEAFF. CDR3 DNA: TGTGCCAGCAGCTTGGACAACAGGAACACTGAAGCTTTCTTT.

The chain uses TRBV15 and TRBJ2-7, with a tentative D call TRBD2 (5 bases). The V gene's germline CDR1 is LNHNV and CDR2 YYDKDF (reference sequence). Trimming cost V 0 bases and J 3 bases, with 24 bases left between them. The CDR3 contains 19 residues. The chain's CDR3 is CATSREGSVIPARDYEQYF. CDR3 nucleotides: TGTGCCACCAGCAGAGAAGGGTCGGTTATCCCGGCGAGGGACTACGAGCAGTACTTC. The full variable domain, with the rest looked up from reference TRBV15 and TRBJ2-7, is DAMVIQNPRYQVTQFGKPVTLSCSQTLNHNVMYWYQQKSSQAPKLLFHYYDKDFNNEADTPDNFQSRRPNTSFCFLDIRSPGLGDTAMYLCATSREGSVIPARDYEQYFGPGTRLTVT.

This chain connects TRBV7-9 to TRBJ1-1; TRBD1 aligns across 11 bases. Germline V gene data show CDR1 as SEHNR and CDR2 as FQNEAQ (reference sequence). With 1 base clipped from V and 5 bases from J, the junction kept 12 bases outside the gene matches. This CDR3 has 18 amino acids. The CDR3 DNA reads as TGTGCCAGCAGCTTAGGTATCGGACAGGGGGCGAGTCGGACTGAAGCTTTCTTT. This translates into CASSLGIGQGASRTEAFF.

The V and J genes are TRBV7-2 and TRBJ1-4; D is uncertain. Between the trimmed V and J ends, which lost 1 base and 12 bases, there was a span of 12 bases. Germline V gene sequence: CDR1 SGHTA, CDR2 FQGNSA. This CDR3 spans 13 amino acids. Here the CDR3 DNA reads TGTGCCAGCAGCTTAGATCCCAGGCGGGAACTGTTTTTT. It yields the protein CASSLDPRRELFF.

This clone was seen only a few times. The chain employs TRBV7-2 and TRBJ1-2; D might be TRBD1 (6 bases). The CDR3 has 13 amino acids. CDR1 is SGHTA, CDR2 FQGNSA, per germline. V lost 5 bases and J lost 7, with 14 bases in between. This chain's CDR3 is CASSPKGGIGYTF. The CDR3 DNA is TGTGCCAGCAGCCCAAAAGGGGGAATTGGCTACACCTTC.

The chain links TRBV7-9 to TRBJ1-4; D possibly corresponds to TRBD1 (5 bases). V was pared by 5 bases and J by 4 bases, with 14 bases between. CDR3 length: 15 residues. Germline values: CDR1 SEHNR, CDR2 FQNEAQ (reference sequence). Here the CDR3 DNA reads TGTGCCAGCAGCCGATCTCCGGGACTTAATGAAAAACTGTTTTTT. Protein: CASSRSPGLNEKLFF. The full variable domain, in which reference TRBV7-9 and TRBJ1-4 provide the parts outside the CDR3, is DTGVSQNPRHKITKRGQNVTFRCDPISEHNRLYWYRQTLGQGPEFLTYFQNEAQLEKSRLLSDRFSAERPKGSFSTLEIQRTEQGDSAMYLCASSRSPGLNEKLFFGSGTQLSVL.

This clone was counted a few times. The chain combines TRBV7-2 with TRBJ2-3; D might be TRBD2 (6 bases). Per germline, CDR1 SGHTA and CDR2 FQGNSA. The V and J ends lost 5 bases and 2 bases respectively, with 14 bases between them. This CDR3 has 15 amino acids. The DNA of the CDR3 is TGTGCCAGCAGCCCCTGGGCGGGATCCACAGATACGCAGTATTTT. Its protein product is CASSPWAGSTDTQYF.

The rearrangement joins TRBV27 to TRBJ2-5; a possible D gene is TRBD2 (6 bases). The CDR3 extends over 18 amino acids. The V and J ends lost 8 bases and 1 base respectively, with 26 bases between them. Germline V gene data show CDR1 as MNHEY and CDR2 as SMNVEV (reference sequence). The CDR3, as DNA: TGTGCCAGCCTCTCTCATTTTAGGGGAGGTAGGATCCAAGAGACCCAGTACTTC. Its translation: CASLSHFRGGRIQETQYF.